The table lists the clone carrying this T cell receptor beta chain with a count of one. Its specificity is unknown. This sample is part of a study of cytomegalovirus exposure and HLA in healthy donors. Study in general: Genotyping of roughly 400 donors showed that around 81% belonged to the Caucasian-associated ancestry cluster. Study-wide results and caveats: As immune exposure information, only CMV serostatus was available.

The CDR3 consists of 17 residues. The V gene end was trimmed by 3 bases and the J gene end by 5 bases; junction bases not matched to a gene: 16. The germline CDR1 and CDR2 sequences are LNHDA and SQIVND (reference sequence). PCR employed 60 Vbeta and 13 Jbeta primers. Clones were sequenced by immunoSEQ multiplex PCR, and TCRdb holds only the in-frame ones, with some missing. The repertoire holds roughly 150,000 clones, with 70% to 80% as singletons. This chain connects TRBV19 to TRBJ2-7, with TRBD2 identical over 7 bases. This receptor was taken from a man in his fifties in good health and CMV-seropositive. Sequencing used PBMCs. CDR3 sequence: CASSIPSRGGEFHEQYF. CDR3 DNA: TGTGCCAGTAGTATTCCTAGTAGGGGAGGGGAATTCCACGAGCAGTACTTC.